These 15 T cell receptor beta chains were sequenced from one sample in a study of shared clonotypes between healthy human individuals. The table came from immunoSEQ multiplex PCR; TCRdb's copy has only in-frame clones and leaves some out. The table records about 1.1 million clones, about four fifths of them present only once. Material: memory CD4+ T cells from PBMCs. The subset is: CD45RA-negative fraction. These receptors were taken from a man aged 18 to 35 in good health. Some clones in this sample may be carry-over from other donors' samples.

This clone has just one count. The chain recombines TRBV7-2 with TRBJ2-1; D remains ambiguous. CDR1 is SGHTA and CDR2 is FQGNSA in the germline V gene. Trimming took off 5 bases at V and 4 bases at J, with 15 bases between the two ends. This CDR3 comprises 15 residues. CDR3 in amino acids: CASSPELIQYNEQFF. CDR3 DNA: TGTGCCAGCAGCCCTGAGTTAATCCAATACAATGAGCAGTTCTTC.

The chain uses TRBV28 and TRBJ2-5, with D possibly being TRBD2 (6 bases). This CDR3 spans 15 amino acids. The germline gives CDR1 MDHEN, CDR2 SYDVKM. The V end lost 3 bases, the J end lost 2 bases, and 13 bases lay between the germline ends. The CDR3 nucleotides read TGTGCCAGCAGTTTGACTAGTCTCGGGCAAGAGACCCAGTACTTC. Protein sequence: CASSLTSLGQETQYF.

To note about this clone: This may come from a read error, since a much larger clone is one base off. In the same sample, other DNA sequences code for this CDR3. DNA of the CDR3: TGTGCCAGCTCCCCCTTGGTTGGGGGTGAGAAACTGTTTTTT. It codes for CASSPLVGGEKLFF. V usage is TRBV9 and J usage is TRBJ1-4, with D possibly matching TRBD1 (5 bases). Germline values: CDR1 SGDLS, CDR2 YYNGEE. V lost 7 bases and J 11 bases, leaving 21 bases between the germline ends. This CDR3 spans 14 amino acids.

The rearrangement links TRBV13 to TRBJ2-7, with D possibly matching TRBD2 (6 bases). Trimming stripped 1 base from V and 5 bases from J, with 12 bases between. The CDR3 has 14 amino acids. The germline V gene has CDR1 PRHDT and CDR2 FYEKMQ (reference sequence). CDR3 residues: CASSLAEGVHEQYF. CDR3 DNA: TGTGCCAGCAGCTTAGCGGAGGGAGTCCACGAGCAGTACTTC.

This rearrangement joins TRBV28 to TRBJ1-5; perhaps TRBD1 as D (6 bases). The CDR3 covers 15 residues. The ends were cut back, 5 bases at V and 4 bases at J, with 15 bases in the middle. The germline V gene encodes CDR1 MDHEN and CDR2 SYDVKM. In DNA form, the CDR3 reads TGTGCCAGCAGTACCCAAGGGACACGGAATCAGCCCCAGCATTTT. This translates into CASSTQGTRNQPQHF. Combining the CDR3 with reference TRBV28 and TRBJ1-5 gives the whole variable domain DVKVTQSSRYLVKRTGEKVFLECVQDMDHENMFWYRQDPGLGLRLIYFSYDVKMKEKGDIPEGYSVSREKKERFSLILESASTNQTSMYLCASSTQGTRNQPQHFGDGTRLSIL.

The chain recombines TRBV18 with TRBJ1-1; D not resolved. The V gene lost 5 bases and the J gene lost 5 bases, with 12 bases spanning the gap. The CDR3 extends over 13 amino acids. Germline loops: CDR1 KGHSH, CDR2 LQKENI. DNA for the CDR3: TGTGCCAGCTCATCGGCTTTGAGGACTGAAGCTTTCTTT. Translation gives CASSSALRTEAFF. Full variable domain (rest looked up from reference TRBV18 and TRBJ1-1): NAGVMQNPRHLVRRRGQEARLRCSPMKGHSHVYWYRQLPEEGLKFMVYLQKENIIDESGMPKERFSAEFPKEGPSILRIQQVVRGDSAAYFCASSSALRTEAFFGQGTRLTVV.

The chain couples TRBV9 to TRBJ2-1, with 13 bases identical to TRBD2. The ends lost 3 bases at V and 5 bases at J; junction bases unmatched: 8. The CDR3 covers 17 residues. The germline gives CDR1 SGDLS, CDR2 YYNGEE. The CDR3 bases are TGTGCCAGCAGCGCCTACCAACTAGCGGGAGGGGACAATGAGCAGTTCTTC. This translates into CASSAYQLAGGDNEQFF.

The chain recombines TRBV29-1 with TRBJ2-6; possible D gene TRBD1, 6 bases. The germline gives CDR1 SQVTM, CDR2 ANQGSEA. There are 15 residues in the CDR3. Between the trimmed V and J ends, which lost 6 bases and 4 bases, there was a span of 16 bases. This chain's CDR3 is CSVLTGLVGANVLTF. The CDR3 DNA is TGCAGCGTCTTAACAGGGCTCGTCGGGGCCAACGTCCTGACTTTC.

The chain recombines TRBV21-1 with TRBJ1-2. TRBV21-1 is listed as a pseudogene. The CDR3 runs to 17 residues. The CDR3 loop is CASSKSEEWGNDDGYTF. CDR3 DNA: TGTGCCAGCAGCAAAAGTGAGGAATGGGGGAATGATGATGGCTACACCTTC.

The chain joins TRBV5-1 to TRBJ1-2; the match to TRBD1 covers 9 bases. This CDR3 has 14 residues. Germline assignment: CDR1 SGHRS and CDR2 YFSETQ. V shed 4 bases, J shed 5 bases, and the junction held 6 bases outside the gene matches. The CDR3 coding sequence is TGCGCCAGCAGCCGGGGACAGGGAGCTTATGGCTACACCTTC. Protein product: CASSRGQGAYGYTF.

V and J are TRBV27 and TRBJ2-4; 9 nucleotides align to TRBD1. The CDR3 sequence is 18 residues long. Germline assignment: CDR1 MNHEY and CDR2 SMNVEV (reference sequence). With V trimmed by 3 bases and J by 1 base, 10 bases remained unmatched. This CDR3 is CASSFRGGTGWAKNIQYF. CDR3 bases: TGTGCCAGCAGTTTTCGTGGGGGGACAGGGTGGGCCAAAAACATTCAGTACTTC.

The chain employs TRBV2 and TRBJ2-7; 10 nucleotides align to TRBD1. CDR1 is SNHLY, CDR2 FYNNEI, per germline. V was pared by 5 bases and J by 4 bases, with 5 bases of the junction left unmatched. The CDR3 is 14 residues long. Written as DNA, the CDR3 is TGTGCCAGCAGTCGGGACAGGGGTTTGTACGAGCAGTACTTC. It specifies CASSRDRGLYEQYF.

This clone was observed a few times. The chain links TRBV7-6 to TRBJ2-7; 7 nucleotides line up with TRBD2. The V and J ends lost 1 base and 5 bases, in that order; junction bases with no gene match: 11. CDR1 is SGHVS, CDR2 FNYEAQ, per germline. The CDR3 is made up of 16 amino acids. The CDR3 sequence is CASSLGPPGGIHEQYF. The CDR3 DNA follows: TGTGCCAGCAGCTTAGGACCCCCCGGGGGGATCCACGAGCAGTACTTC.

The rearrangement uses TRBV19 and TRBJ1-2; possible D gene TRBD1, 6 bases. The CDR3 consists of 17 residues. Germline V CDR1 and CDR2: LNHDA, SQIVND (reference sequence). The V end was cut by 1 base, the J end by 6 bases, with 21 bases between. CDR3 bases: TGTGCCAGTAGTATAGGAACAGTCCTGAGGGGGTTCCATGGCTACACCTTC. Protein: CASSIGTVLRGFHGYTF.

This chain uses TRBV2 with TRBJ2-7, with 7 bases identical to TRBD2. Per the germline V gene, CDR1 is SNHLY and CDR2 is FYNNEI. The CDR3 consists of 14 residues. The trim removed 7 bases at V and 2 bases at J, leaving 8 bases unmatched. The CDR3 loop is CASIRRETAYEQYF. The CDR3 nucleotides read TGTGCCAGCATTAGGCGGGAGACCGCCTACGAGCAGTACTTC.